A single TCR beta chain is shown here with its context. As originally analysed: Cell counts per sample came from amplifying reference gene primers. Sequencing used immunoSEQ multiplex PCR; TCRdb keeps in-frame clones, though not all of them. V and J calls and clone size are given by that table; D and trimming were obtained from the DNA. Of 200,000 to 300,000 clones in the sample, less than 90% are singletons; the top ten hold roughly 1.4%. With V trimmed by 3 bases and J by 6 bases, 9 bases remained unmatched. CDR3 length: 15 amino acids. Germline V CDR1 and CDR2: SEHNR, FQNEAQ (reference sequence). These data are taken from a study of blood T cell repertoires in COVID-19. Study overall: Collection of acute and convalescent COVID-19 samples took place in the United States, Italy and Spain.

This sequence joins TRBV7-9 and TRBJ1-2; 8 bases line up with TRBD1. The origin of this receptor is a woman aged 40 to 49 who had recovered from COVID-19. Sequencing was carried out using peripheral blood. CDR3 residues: CASSFQGATTHGYTF. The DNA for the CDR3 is TGTGCCAGCAGCTTCCAGGGGGCCACAACTCATGGCTACACCTTC. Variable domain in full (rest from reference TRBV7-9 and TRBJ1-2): DTGVSQNPRHKITKRGQNVTFRCDPISEHNRLYWYRQTLGQGPEFLTYFQNEAQLEKSRLLSDRFSAERPKGSFSTLEIQRTEQGDSAMYLCASSFQGATTHGYTFGSGTRLTVV.